These 20 T cell receptor beta chains originate from one sample sequenced in a study of technical replicates of blood from four donors. Data came from immunoSEQ multiplex PCR; TCRdb stores just in-frame clones and leaves some out. This table holds about 15,000 clones, 82% found once. The sample consisted of PBMCs. The receptors were sampled from a human donor in good health. Some clones in this sample may be carry-over from other donors' samples.

The chain recombines TRBV20-1 with TRBJ2-1; TRBD2 might be the D (5 bases). Germline V gene data show CDR1 as DFQATT and CDR2 as SNEGSKA (reference sequence). Deletions cut 3 bases from V and 9 bases from J, with 9 bases between. CDR3 size: 11 residues. The DNA of the CDR3 is TGCAGTGCTAGCGGGAACGGTGAGCAGTTCTTC. Residues: CSASGNGEQFF.

The rearrangement uses TRBV9 and TRBJ1-1; tentatively, D is TRBD1 (5 bases). The CDR3 spans 16 residues. The germline CDR1 and CDR2 sequences are SGDLS and YYNGEE. V gave up 3 bases and J gave up 0 bases, with 15 bases separating them. CDR3 protein: CASSALGEEMNTEAFF. CDR3 DNA sequence: TGTGCCAGCAGCGCCTTAGGGGAGGAGATGAACACTGAAGCTTTCTTT.

The chain is built from TRBV7-6 and TRBJ2-6; TRBD1 matches 9 bases. Germline assignment: CDR1 SGHVS and CDR2 FNYEAQ. V dropped 5 bases and J dropped 0; count of bases not matched to a gene: 14. The CDR3 contains 20 residues. CDR3 protein: CASSRPPTGGKVSGANVLTF. For the CDR3, the DNA is TGTGCCAGCAGCCGCCCACCTACAGGGGGCAAGGTCTCTGGGGCCAACGTCCTGACTTTC.

J is TRBJ2-1 and V is TRBV6-6, with a possible D match to TRBD2 (6 bases). V gave up 4 bases and J gave up 0 bases, with 10 bases separating them. This CDR3 contains 15 residues. Per germline, CDR1 MNHNY and CDR2 SVGAGI (reference sequence). DNA of the CDR3: TGTGCCAGCAGTTCCCTCGGGGGCTCCTACAATGAGCAGTTCTTC. Its protein product is CASSSLGGSYNEQFF.

This chain joins TRBV30 and TRBJ2-3; the D gene is possibly TRBD2 (5 bases). Per the germline V gene, CDR1 is GTSNPN and CDR2 is SVGIG (reference sequence). This CDR3 is 14 amino acids long. The V and J ends lost 0 bases and 1 base respectively, with 8 bases between them. CDR3 nucleotides: TGTGCCTGGAGTGTATACGGGGGCACAGATACGCAGTATTTT. Translation gives CAWSVYGGTDTQYF.

The chain uses TRBV27 and TRBJ1-1; D is unclear. V lost 0 bases, J lost 6 bases, and 14 bases lay in between. The length of the CDR3 is 15 residues. Germline V gene sequence: CDR1 MNHEY, CDR2 SMNVEV (reference sequence). The CDR3 coding sequence is TGTGCCAGCAGTTTATCGGTAGGGAGCCCTTCTGAAGCTTTCTTT. Its protein is CASSLSVGSPSEAFF.

V is TRBV5-1 and J is TRBJ2-7, with 9 bases aligning to TRBD1. The ends lost 4 bases at V and 5 bases at J; junction bases unmatched: 7. The CDR3 runs to 14 residues. Germline CDR1 SGHRS, CDR2 YFSETQ. The DNA of the CDR3 is TGCGCCAGCAGCGAGGGACAGGGTAACCACGAGCAGTACTTC. It yields the protein CASSEGQGNHEQYF.

The rearrangement links TRBV29-1 to TRBJ1-2; 7 bases match TRBD1. The CDR3 sequence is 13 residues long. The ends lost 2 bases at V and 2 bases at J; junction bases unmatched: 2. The germline gives CDR1 SQVTM, CDR2 ANQGSEA. CDR3 in amino acids: CSVETGDNYGYTF. For the CDR3, the DNA is TGCAGCGTTGAAACAGGGGACAACTATGGCTACACCTTC.

The table lists this clone with a few counts. The V and J genes are TRBV13 and TRBJ1-1, with 9 bases aligning to TRBD1. Trimming at V came to 4 bases and at J to 7 bases, leaving 4 bases not matched to a gene. The germline V gene encodes CDR1 PRHDT and CDR2 FYEKMQ (reference sequence). This CDR3 has 13 residues. CDR3 residues: CASSSGQGREAFF. The CDR3 DNA follows: TGTGCCAGCAGCTCGGGACAGGGCCGTGAAGCTTTCTTT.

This chain joins TRBV12-2 and TRBJ2-1; the DNA was not compared with TRBD1, the D call given in the table. TRBV12-2 is a recognized pseudogene. The CDR3 sequence is 18 residues long. The CDR3 reads CASRLELQGTLYFDEQFF. Written as DNA, the CDR3 is TGTGCAAGTCGCTTAGAACTCCAGGGAACCCTTTACTTCGATGAGCAGTTCTTC.

This chain joins TRBV11-2 and TRBJ2-7, with 10 positions matching TRBD2. The V gene end was trimmed by 6 bases and the J gene end by 6 bases; junction bases not matched to a gene: 8. Germline loops: CDR1 SGHAT, CDR2 FQNNGV. The length of the CDR3 is 14 residues. Here the CDR3 DNA reads TGTGCCAGCAGAAAAGCTAGCGGGAGTTCCGAGCAGTACTTC. This gives the protein CASRKASGSSEQYF.

The V and J genes are TRBV1 and TRBJ2-5; the table gives TRBD2 as D, unverified against the DNA. TRBV1 is designated a pseudogene. There are 12 residues in the CDR3. This chain's CDR3 is CTSRGEEETQYF. CDR3 nucleotide sequence: TGCACCAGCCGGGGGGAGGAGGAGACCCAGTACTTC.

CDR3 amino acids: CASSRGQGATNTEAFF. The CDR3 coding sequence is TGTGCCAGCAGCCGCGGACAGGGGGCGACGAACACTGAAGCTTTCTTT. V and J are TRBV27 and TRBJ1-1; the match to TRBD1 covers 11 bases. This CDR3 spans 16 amino acids. V was clipped by 6 bases and J by 1 base; unmatched bases: 7. CDR1 and CDR2 (germline): MNHEY, SMNVEV (reference sequence).

This clone showed up just a few times. The chain carries TRBV2 and TRBJ1-1, with D possibly being TRBD1 (5 bases). CDR1 and CDR2 from the germline V gene are SNHLY and FYNNEI. The CDR3 consists of 13 residues. V was shortened by 7 bases and J by 1 base, with 10 bases between the two germline ends. The CDR3 DNA is TGTGCCAGCAAGGGGCTCCCGAACACTGAAGCTTTCTTT. Translating it yields CASKGLPNTEAFF.

Only one count was recorded for this clone. The chain recombines TRBV19 with TRBJ2-7; D is possibly TRBD1 (7 bases). V gave up 1 base and J gave up 7 bases, with 20 bases separating them. Germline assignment: CDR1 LNHDA and CDR2 SQIVND (reference sequence). CDR3 length equals 16 residues. As DNA, the CDR3 is TGTGCCAGTAGTATAGGAAGAGGTGGCAGGGGGAGGGAGCAGTACTTC. It encodes CASSIGRGGRGREQYF.

In its sample, this clone was seen a few times. The chain joins TRBV4-2 to TRBJ2-7, with 12 positions matching TRBD1. The ends lost 0 bases at V and 2 bases at J; junction bases unmatched: 2. The germline CDR1 and CDR2 sequences are LGHNA and YNFKEQ. CDR3 length: 16 amino acids. The CDR3 loop reads CASSQERDRGPYEQYF. The CDR3 coding sequence is TGTGCCAGCAGCCAAGAGCGGGACAGGGGGCCCTACGAGCAGTACTTC.

The chain combines TRBV30 with TRBJ2-7; no firm D call. The CDR3 is made up of 12 amino acids. CDR1 is GTSNPN and CDR2 is SVGIG in the germline V gene (reference sequence). V was cut by 0 bases and J by 4 bases, with 7 bases left in between. CDR3 nucleotide sequence: TGTGCCTGGAGTGTATGGCAATACGAGCAGTACTTC. Amino acids: CAWSVWQYEQYF. Supplemented by reference TRBV30 and TRBJ2-7, the full variable domain reads SQTIHQWPATLVQPVGSPLSLECTVEGTSNPNLYWYRQAAGRGLQLLFYSVGIGQISSEVPQNLSASRPQDRQFILSSKKLLLSDSGFYLCAWSVWQYEQYFGPGTRLTVT.

This chain joins TRBV4-1 and TRBJ2-5, with TRBD1 as a possible D gene (5 bases). The closer fit of TRBJ2-7 to the DNA end suggests the J call may be wrong. This CDR3 is built from 13 residues. The germline CDR1 and CDR2 sequences are MGHRA and YSYEKL. As DNA, the CDR3 is TGCGCCAGCAGCCAAGATCAGGGAAACGAGCAGTACTTC. Translated: CASSQDQGNEQYF.

V gene TRBV18 combines with J gene TRBJ2-3; 14 bases match TRBD2. The germline V gene has CDR1 KGHSH and CDR2 LQKENI. The CDR3 runs 16 residues. V trimming: 4 bases; J trimming: 4 bases; junction bases outside the gene matches: 4. Here the CDR3 reads CASSQGTSGSPDTQYF. The CDR3 nucleotides are TGTGCCAGCTCACAGGGGACTAGCGGGAGCCCAGATACGCAGTATTTT.

A remark on this clone: This same CDR3 is encoded by further DNA sequences in the sample. The rearrangement links TRBV7-2 to TRBJ2-7, with D possibly being TRBD1 (6 bases). The CDR3 has 13 residues. The ends were cut back, 4 bases at V and 4 bases at J, with 11 bases in the middle. CDR1 SGHTA and CDR2 FQGNSA come from the germline V gene. The CDR3 bases are TGTGCCAGCAGCTGGGGGCAGCGGTACGAGCAGTACTTC. Amino acid sequence: CASSWGQRYEQYF.